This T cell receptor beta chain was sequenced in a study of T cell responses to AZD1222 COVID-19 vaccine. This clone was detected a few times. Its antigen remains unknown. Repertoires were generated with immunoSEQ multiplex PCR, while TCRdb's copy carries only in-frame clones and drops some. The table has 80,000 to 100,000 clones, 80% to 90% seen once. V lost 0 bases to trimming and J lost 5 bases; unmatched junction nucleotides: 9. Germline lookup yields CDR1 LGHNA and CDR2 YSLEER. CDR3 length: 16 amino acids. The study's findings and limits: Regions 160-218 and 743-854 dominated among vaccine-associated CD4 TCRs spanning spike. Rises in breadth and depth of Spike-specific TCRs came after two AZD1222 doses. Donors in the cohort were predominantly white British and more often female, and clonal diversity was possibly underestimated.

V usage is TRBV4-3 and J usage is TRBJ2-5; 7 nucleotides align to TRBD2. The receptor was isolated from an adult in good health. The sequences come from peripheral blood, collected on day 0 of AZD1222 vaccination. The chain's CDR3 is CASSQDGGGTLETQYF. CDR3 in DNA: TGCGCCAGCAGCCAAGATGGGGGAGGGACGTTGGAGACCCAGTACTTC.